This TCR beta chain was obtained from a study of T-cell reconstitution after alpha-beta-depleted transplantation in children. The CDR3 has 14 residues. The germline V gene encodes CDR1 MNHEY and CDR2 SVGAGI. With 2 bases clipped from V and 3 bases from J, the junction kept 3 bases outside the gene matches. Findings of the study overall: The origin of alpha-beta T cells about two months after transplant was reportedly several hundred expanded graft clones. Among T cells one year after transplant, newly produced cells accounted for most counts and diversity. Diversity of TCRbeta at day 60 was high in some patients, arising from surviving recipient T cells and thymic progenitors.

This clonotype turned up a few times. Antigen: not known. As it was prepared, the TCRbeta library received unique molecular identifiers. TCRdb re-called the PCR reads with MiXCR, one entry per CDR3 protein. The table records about 580,000 distinct CDR3 sequences, over 20% of them present only once. The receptor comes from a boy in the first two years of life with Wiskott-Aldrich syndrome, due to receive a stem cell transplant. The sequencing used PBMCs, collected before TCRalphabeta/CD19-depleted stem cell transplant. This chain uses TRBV6-5 with TRBJ2-7; TRBD1 aligns across 8 bases. DNA for the CDR3: TGTGCCAGCAGTTACGCAGGGGGCCACTACGAGCAGTACTTC. This codes for CASSYAGGHYEQYF.